This T cell receptor (beta chain) was found in a study of T cells after yellow fever vaccination. Study overall: For low cell numbers, libraries were made with SMART-Seq v4 Ultra Low Input. Study-wide points: Faster peaking, at day 5 versus 15, marked a secondary response that was weaker. The booster response re-showed most primary clones: approximately 95% CD4, approximately 86% CD8.

The length of the CDR3 is 15 residues. Germline lookup yields CDR1 SGHVS and CDR2 FQNEAQ. TCR cDNA, made by 5'RACE template switching, carried an added universal primer site and UMIs. Each CDR3 protein is one row after TCRdb ran MiXCR on the 5' RACE reads. The table has some 220,000 distinct CDR3 sequences, more than 3% seen once; the top ten hold 3.2%. About this clonotype: Its antigen is still unknown. The junction departs from the called germline gene at one end, perhaps through a read error.

The V gene is TRBV7-8, the J gene TRBJ2-3; perhaps TRBD2 as D (6 bases). This receptor was identified in a man between 18 and 35 years old who received the YFV17D yellow fever vaccine. This specimen consisted of CD4+ T cells sorted from PBMCs, obtained 10 days after the yellow fever booster vaccination. CDR3 sequence: CASSTLGRRRDMQYF. In DNA, the CDR3 is TGTGCCAGCAGCACCTTAGGGAGGCGGAGAGATATGCAGTATTTT.